Following are 3 T cell receptor beta chains from one sample sequenced in a study of blood T cell repertoires in COVID-19 (dated by TCRdb to the early 2020s). The library was made by the immunoSEQ multiplex PCR assay. Held by TCRdb, this immuneACCESS table contains in-frame sequences only and omits some clones. Under half of the omission traces to an unresolved V gene where checked; the cause of the rest is unknown. This sample lists about 140,000 clones; about 82% were detected once. The ten largest clones capture 8.2% of the sample. The sample was peripheral blood. The receptors derive from an older woman with acute or convalescent COVID-19.

Concerning this clone itself: Other DNA sequences within the sample encode an identical CDR3. This sequence joins TRBV5-1 and TRBJ2-7; TRBD2 matches at 10 bases. V shed 4 bases, J shed 3 bases, and the junction held 7 bases outside the gene matches. The CDR3 is made up of 15 amino acids. Looked up from germline, CDR1 is SGHRS and CDR2 is YFSETQ. CDR3 DNA: TGCGCCAGCAGCCGGACTAGCGGACTATACTACGAGCAGTACTTC. Encoded protein: CASSRTSGLYYEQYF.

This clone was found a few times. The chain joins TRBV4-2 to TRBJ1-5; D is unresolved. This CDR3 is built from 13 residues. V lost 3 bases and J lost 2, with 5 bases in between. Germline loops: CDR1 LGHNA, CDR2 YNFKEQ. For the CDR3, the DNA is TGTGCCAGCAGCCACTCGGGCAATCAGCCCCAGCATTTT. It encodes CASSHSGNQPQHF.

V gene TRBV18 combines with J gene TRBJ2-5, with TRBD2 matching over 7 bases. The CDR3 extends over 13 amino acids. The V gene end was trimmed by 4 bases and the J gene end by 2 bases; junction bases not matched to a gene: 1. Per the germline V gene, CDR1 is KGHSH and CDR2 is LQKENI. Here the CDR3 reads CASSLSGQETQYF. The CDR3 DNA reads TGTGCCAGCTCACTTAGCGGGCAAGAGACCCAGTACTTC.